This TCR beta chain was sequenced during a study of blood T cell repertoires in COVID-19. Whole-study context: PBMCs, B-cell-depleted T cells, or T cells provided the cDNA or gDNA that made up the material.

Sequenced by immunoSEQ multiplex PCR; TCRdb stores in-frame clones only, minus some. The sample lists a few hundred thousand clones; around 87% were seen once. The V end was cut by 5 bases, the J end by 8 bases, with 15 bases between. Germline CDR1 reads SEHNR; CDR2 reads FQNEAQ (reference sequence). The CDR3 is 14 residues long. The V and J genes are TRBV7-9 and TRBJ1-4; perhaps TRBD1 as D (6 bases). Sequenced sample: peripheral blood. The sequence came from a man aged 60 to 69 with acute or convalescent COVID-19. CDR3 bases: TGTGCCAGCAGCCCCGGGACAAGGGTGGAAAAACTGTTTTTT. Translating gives CASSPGTRVEKLFF. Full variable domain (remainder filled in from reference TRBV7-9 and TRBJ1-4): DTGVSQNPRHKITKRGQNVTFRCDPISEHNRLYWYRQTLGQGPEFLTYFQNEAQLEKSRLLSDRFSAERPKGSFSTLEIQRTEQGDSAMYLCASSPGTRVEKLFFGSGTQLSVL.